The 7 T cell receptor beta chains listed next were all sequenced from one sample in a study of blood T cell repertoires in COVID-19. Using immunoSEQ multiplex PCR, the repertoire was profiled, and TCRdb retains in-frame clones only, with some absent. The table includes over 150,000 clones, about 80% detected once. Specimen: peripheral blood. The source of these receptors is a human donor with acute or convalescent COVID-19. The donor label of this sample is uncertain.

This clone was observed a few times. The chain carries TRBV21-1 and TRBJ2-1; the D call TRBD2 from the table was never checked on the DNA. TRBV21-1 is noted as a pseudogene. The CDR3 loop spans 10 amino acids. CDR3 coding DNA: TGTGCCAGCCGGAGTGCTGAGCAGTTCTTC. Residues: CASRSAEQFF.

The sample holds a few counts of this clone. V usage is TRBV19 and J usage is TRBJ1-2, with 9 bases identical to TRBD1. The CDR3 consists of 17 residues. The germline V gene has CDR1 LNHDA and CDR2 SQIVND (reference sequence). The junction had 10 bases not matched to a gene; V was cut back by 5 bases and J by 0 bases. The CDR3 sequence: CASSARGTGITNYGYTF. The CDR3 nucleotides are TGTGCCAGTAGTGCCCGAGGGACAGGGATTACTAACTATGGCTACACCTTC. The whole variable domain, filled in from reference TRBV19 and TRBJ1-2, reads DGGITQSPKYLFRKEGQNVTLSCEQNLNHDAMYWYRQDPGQGLRLIYYSQIVNDFQKGDIAEGYSVSREKKESFPLTVTSAQKNPTAFYLCASSARGTGITNYGYTFGSGTRLTVV.

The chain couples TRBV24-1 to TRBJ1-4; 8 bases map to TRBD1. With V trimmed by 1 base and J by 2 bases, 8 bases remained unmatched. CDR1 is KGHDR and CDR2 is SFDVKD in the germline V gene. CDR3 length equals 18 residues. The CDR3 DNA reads TGTGCCACCAGTGATTTCGGACAGGGCCGTGGGACTAATGAAAAACTGTTTTTT. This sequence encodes CATSDFGQGRGTNEKLFF.

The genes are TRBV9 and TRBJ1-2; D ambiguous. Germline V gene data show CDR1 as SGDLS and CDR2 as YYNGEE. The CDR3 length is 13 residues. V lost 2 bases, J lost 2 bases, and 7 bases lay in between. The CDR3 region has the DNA TGTGCCAGCAGCGTGGGCAGCAACTATGGCTACACCTTC. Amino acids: CASSVGSNYGYTF.

The CDR3 sequence: CASSPGQNTGELFF. CDR3 DNA sequence: TGCGCCAGCAGTCCGGGACAGAACACCGGGGAGCTGTTTTTT. The rearrangement uses TRBV10-1 and TRBJ2-2, with D tentatively TRBD1 (6 bases). This CDR3 region has 14 residues. The V gene's germline CDR1 is WNHNN and CDR2 SYGVQD (reference sequence). V was trimmed by 5 bases and J by 1 base, leaving 8 bases between them.

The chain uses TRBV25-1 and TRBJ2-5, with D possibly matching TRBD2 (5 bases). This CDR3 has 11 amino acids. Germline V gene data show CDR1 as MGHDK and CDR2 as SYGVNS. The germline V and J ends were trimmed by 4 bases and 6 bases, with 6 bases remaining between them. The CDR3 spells CASSGGQTQYF. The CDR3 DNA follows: TGTGCCAGCAGTGGCGGGCAGACCCAGTACTTC.

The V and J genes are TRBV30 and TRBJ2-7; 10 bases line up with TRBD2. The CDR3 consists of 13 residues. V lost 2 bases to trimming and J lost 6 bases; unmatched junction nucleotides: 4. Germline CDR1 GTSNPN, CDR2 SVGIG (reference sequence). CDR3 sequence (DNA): TGTGCCTGGAGTAGAGCGGGAGGGCGCGAGCAGTACTTC. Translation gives CAWSRAGGREQYF.